The clone carrying this T cell receptor beta chain has just one count. Its target is unknown. This sample stems from a study of cytomegalovirus exposure and HLA in healthy donors. Overall study: Tens of millions of unique TCRs, all from HLA-typed donors, were included in an early release of the data.

Whole-study findings and limits: In an earlier analysis, in some 500 donors, most V segments appeared productive either ~87% or ~30% of the time. Differences between HLA loci emerged in a later analysis of TCR association rates, with DRB1 most and HLA-C fewest. Only CMV serostatus was available as immune exposure information.

The junction had 8 bases not matched to a gene; V was cut back by 0 bases and J by 11 bases. Germline V CDR1 and CDR2: PRHDT, FYEKMQ (reference sequence). The CDR3 is made up of 14 amino acids. It was with 60 Vbeta and 13 Jbeta primers that the PCR ran. Only in-frame clones appear in the TCRdb table, and some are missing; sequencing was by immunoSEQ multiplex PCR. The table lists about 140,000 clones, roughly 75% of them singletons. The rearrangement uses TRBV13 and TRBJ2-5, with TRBD1 matching over 8 bases. The sample comprised PBMCs. The TCR comes from a man aged 40-49 years in good health and CMV-seropositive. CDR3 in amino acids: CASSLGSGTGEQYF. DNA of the CDR3: TGTGCCAGCAGCTTAGGGTCCGGGACAGGAGAGCAGTACTTC.